This entry lists 26 T cell receptor beta chains sequenced from one sample in a study of T cells in Graves' hyperthyroidism and ophthalmopathy. Researchers took RNA transcripts and amplified the TCR beta CDR3 regions from them. HTBI primers were the set used in a first-round RT-PCR of the TCR CDR3. One entry per CDR3 protein results from TCRdb running MiXCR on the multiplex PCR reads. The table lists roughly 500,000 distinct CDR3 sequences, about 43% of them singletons. Source material: peripheral blood or thyroid tissue (not recorded which). These receptors originate from an adult woman with Graves' disease, either hyperthyroidism or ophthalmopathy (not recorded which).

The chain has TRBV5-1 and TRBJ2-7; a weak D match, TRBD2 (6 bases). The CDR3 extends over 14 amino acids. Germline CDR1 and CDR2: SGHRS and YFSETQ. Trimming cost V 4 bases and J 2 bases, with 13 bases left between them. This CDR3 reads CASSPPSGAYEQYF. The CDR3 DNA reads TGCGCCAGCAGCCCACCGTCGGGAGCCTACGAGCAGTACTTC. The complete variable domain, with remaining parts taken from reference TRBV5-1 and TRBJ2-7, reads KAGVTQTPRYLIKTRGQQVTLSCSPISGHRSVSWYQQTPGQGLQFLFEYFSETQRNKGNFPGRFSGRQFSNSRSEMNVSTLELGDSALYLCASSPPSGAYEQYFGPGTRLTVT.

The rearrangement uses TRBV5-1 and TRBJ1-2, with TRBD1 matching over 7 bases. Germline CDR1 and CDR2: SGHRS and YFSETQ. V was clipped by 4 bases and J by 8 bases; unmatched bases: 5. The length of the CDR3 is 12 residues. The CDR3, as DNA: TGCGCCAGCAGCGGTACGACAGGGGGCTACACCTTC. Translating it yields CASSGTTGGYTF.

This clonotype was seen many times. This rearrangement joins TRBV4-2 to TRBJ2-5; TRBD2 is a possible D gene (7 bases). V was pared by 5 bases and J by 1 base, with 20 bases between. The CDR3 runs to 17 residues. Germline V gene data show CDR1 as LGHNA and CDR2 as YNFKEQ. The chain's CDR3 is CASSSDGQGGGQETQYF. As DNA, the CDR3 is TGTGCCAGCAGCTCAGACGGGCAGGGAGGGGGCCAAGAGACCCAGTACTTC.

This clonotype was observed at least ten times. The V and J genes are TRBV6-1 and TRBJ2-5, with TRBD1 identical over 9 bases. V was clipped by 7 bases and J by 1 base; unmatched bases: 4. The CDR3 covers 14 residues. Germline V CDR1 and CDR2: MNHNS, SASEGT. CDR3 coding DNA: TGTGCCAGCAATATACAGGGGGCCCAAGAGACCCAGTACTTC. Its translation: CASNIQGAQETQYF.

At least ten counts were recorded for this clonotype. The CDR3 DNA reads as TGTGCCAGCAGTGACAGGATCTACGAGCAGTACTTC. This codes for CASSDRIYEQYF. This rearrangement joins TRBV2 to TRBJ2-7; D not certain. V was trimmed by 3 bases and J by 3 bases, leaving 6 bases between them. Germline CDR1 SNHLY, CDR2 FYNNEI. The CDR3 runs 12 residues.

This clonotype was counted many times. The J gene is TRBJ1-2, the V gene TRBV10-3; D not certain. Germline loops: CDR1 ENHRY, CDR2 SYGVKD. The CDR3 spans 15 residues. The V end was cut by 5 bases, the J end by 0 bases, with 13 bases between. CDR3 residues: CAISSDLFSNYGYTF. CDR3 sequence (DNA): TGTGCCATCAGTTCGGACTTGTTTTCTAACTATGGCTACACCTTC.

This clonotype showed up many times. This chain links TRBV19 with TRBJ2-2; D remains ambiguous. The germline V gene has CDR1 LNHDA and CDR2 SQIVND (reference sequence). The germline V and J ends were trimmed by 7 bases and 1 base, with 7 bases remaining between them. The length of the CDR3 is 13 residues. CDR3 sequence: CASTQRNTGELFF. In nucleotides, the CDR3 is TGTGCCAGTACTCAGCGGAACACCGGGGAGCTGTTTTTT.

V usage is TRBV20-1 and J usage is TRBJ2-7, with D perhaps given as TRBD1 or TRBD2 (5 bases each). CDR1 and CDR2 from the germline V gene are DFQATT and SNEGSKA (reference sequence). This CDR3 spans 12 amino acids. With 6 bases removed from V and 6 bases from J, the gap between germline ends came to 15 bases. CDR3 DNA: TGCAGTGCCCTGGGGGTAGCATTCGAGCAGTACTTC. It specifies CSALGVAFEQYF.

This clonotype was observed at least ten times. This chain links TRBV2 with TRBJ2-7; 8 bases are shared with TRBD1. With 9 bases clipped from V and 5 bases from J, the junction kept 12 bases outside the gene matches. CDR1 is SNHLY, CDR2 FYNNEI, per germline. This CDR3 comprises 14 residues. The CDR3 is CASRGQGLSNEQYF. Here the CDR3 DNA reads TGTGCCAGTAGAGGACAGGGACTGTCCAACGAGCAGTACTTC.

At least ten counts were recorded for this clonotype. The rearrangement links TRBV29-1 to TRBJ2-6; D is unresolved. Germline V CDR1 and CDR2: SQVTM, ANQGSEA. V was shortened by 4 bases and J by 2 bases, with 6 bases between the two germline ends. The CDR3 extends over 13 amino acids. The CDR3 coding sequence is TGCAGCGTTGGACCGGCTGGGGCCAACGTCCTGACTTTC. This sequence encodes CSVGPAGANVLTF.

Comment on this clonotype: This may stem from a read error, because a much larger clone lies one nucleotide away. V usage is TRBV27 and J usage is TRBJ1-2; TRBD1 matches at 7 bases. Looked up from germline, CDR1 is MNHEY and CDR2 is SMNVEV (reference sequence). The V segment lost 6 bases and the J segment 4 bases; nucleotides outside the gene matches: 11. The CDR3 is 15 residues long. The CDR3 region is CASSTTGSQIYGYTF. For the CDR3, the DNA is TGTGCCAGCAGCACGACAGGGAGCCAAATCTATGGCTACACCTTC.

The V and J genes are TRBV7-9 and TRBJ1-3, with D unclear. Trimming pared 8 bases from V and 1 base from J, leaving 12 bases between. CDR1 and CDR2 (germline): SEHNR, FQNEAQ (reference sequence). The CDR3 extends over 14 amino acids. In nucleotides, the CDR3 is TGTGCCAGCTTCCGGGCAGTGTCTGGAAACACCATATATTTT. Translated, it gives CASFRAVSGNTIYF.

J is TRBJ2-2 and V is TRBV7-8, with D unclear. The germline V gene encodes CDR1 SGHVS and CDR2 FQNEAQ. CDR3 size: 11 residues. The V end lost 7 bases, the J end lost 7 bases, and 7 bases lay between the germline ends. CDR3 sequence: CASTLFGELFF. DNA of the CDR3: TGTGCCAGCACCCTTTTCGGGGAGCTGTTTTTT. The whole variable domain, filled in from reference TRBV7-8 and TRBJ2-2, reads GAGVSQSPRYKVAKRGQDVALRCDPISGHVSLFWYQQALGQGPEFLTYFQNEAQLDKSGLPSDRFFAERPEGSVSTLKIQRTQQEDSAVYLCASTLFGELFFGEGSRLTVL.

The rearrangement uses TRBV28 and TRBJ1-6; D remains ambiguous. Trimming pared 7 bases from V and 7 bases from J, leaving 11 bases between. CDR1 and CDR2 (germline): MDHEN, SYDVKM. The CDR3 length is 13 residues. The CDR3 is CASKMAENSPLHF. The CDR3 DNA is TGTGCCAGCAAAATGGCGGAGAATTCACCCCTCCACTTT.

There are a few counts of this clonotype. The chain uses TRBV10-3 and TRBJ2-5; 7 bases align to TRBD2. CDR3 length equals 15 residues. Germline CDR1 ENHRY, CDR2 SYGVKD. J gave up 1 base and V 3 bases, and 5 bases lay outside the gene matches. The CDR3 spells CAISEGSGAQETQYF. The CDR3 region has the DNA TGTGCCATCAGTGAAGGGAGCGGGGCCCAAGAGACCCAGTACTTC.

The table lists this clonotype with a count of one. Sequence at one end of the junction differs from germline and may be a read error. The V call is TRBV24-1, the J call TRBJ2-2; perhaps TRBD2 as D (5 bases). There are 12 residues in the CDR3. CDR1 and CDR2 (germline): KGHDR, SFDVKD. CDR3 nucleotides: TGTGCCACCAGTGATTTTCCCGGGGAGCTGCTTTTT. It encodes CATSDFPGELLF.

The CDR3 region is CASSLPGRPYGYTF. CDR3 coding DNA: TGTGCCAGCAGCTTACCGGGACGGCCCTATGGCTACACCTTC. The rearrangement joins TRBV7-9 to TRBJ1-2; D possibly corresponds to TRBD1 (5 bases). Germline V gene lookup returns CDR1 SEHNR and CDR2 FQNEAQ (reference sequence). V was pared by 2 bases and J by 4 bases, with 11 bases between. The CDR3 length is 14 residues.

The J gene is TRBJ2-7, the V gene TRBV10-3; TRBD1 agrees at 12 bases. The V gene end was trimmed by 3 bases and the J gene end by 6 bases; junction bases not matched to a gene: 12. The CDR3 contains 17 residues. From germline, CDR1 is ENHRY and CDR2 SYGVKD. CDR3 sequence (DNA): TGTGCCATCAGTGACCTCCAGACCGGGACAGGGGGCCTCGAGCAGTACTTC. Amino acids: CAISDLQTGTGGLEQYF.

The gene calls are TRBV20-1 and TRBJ2-2, with 16 bases matching TRBD2. This CDR3 is built from 19 residues. Trimming cost V 3 bases and J 4 bases; bases outside gene matches: 11. Germline V CDR1 and CDR2: DFQATT, SNEGSKA (reference sequence). CDR3 in amino acids: CSARDPGTSGRAGTGELFF. CDR3 DNA: TGCAGTGCTAGGGACCCCGGGACTAGCGGGAGGGCCGGCACCGGGGAGCTGTTTTTT.

This clonotype has at least ten counts. For the CDR3, the DNA is TGTGCCAGCAGCCGTAGTAGGGGAGGAGAAGAGACCCAGTACTTC. It codes for CASSRSRGGEETQYF. The chain employs TRBV5-8 and TRBJ2-5, with D tentatively TRBD2 (6 bases). CDR1 and CDR2 from the germline V gene are SGHTS and YDEGEE. This CDR3 has 15 residues. V lost 4 bases and J 3 bases, leaving 16 bases between the germline ends.

V is TRBV7-9 and J is TRBJ1-3, with D perhaps TRBD1 (5 bases). This CDR3 has 16 amino acids. Looked up from germline, CDR1 is SEHNR and CDR2 is FQNEAQ (reference sequence). V shed 1 base and J shed 8 bases, with 18 bases lying between them. The CDR3 loop is CASSLVRGIGGYTIYF. The CDR3 nucleotides read TGTGCCAGCAGCTTAGTACGGGGGATCGGTGGCTACACCATATATTTT.

The chain couples TRBV7-9 to TRBJ1-6; TRBD1 is a possible D gene (6 bases). CDR1 and CDR2 (germline): SEHNR, FQNEAQ (reference sequence). V lost 2 bases and J lost 7, with 12 bases in between. There are 15 residues in the CDR3. The CDR3 sequence is CASSLSGARNSPLHF. The CDR3 region has the DNA TGTGCCAGCAGCTTATCAGGGGCTAGGAATTCACCCCTCCACTTT.

The chain couples TRBV29-1 to TRBJ1-2; D perhaps matches TRBD1 (5 bases). Trimming shortened V by 7 bases and J by 3 bases, and 15 bases separated the two germline ends. Germline CDR1 reads SQVTM; CDR2 reads ANQGSEA. CDR3 length: 13 residues. CDR3 sequence reads: CSASLGGDYGYTF. For the CDR3, the DNA is TGCAGCGCTTCCTTGGGGGGAGACTATGGCTACACCTTC.

As regards this clonotype: This may be a read error: a much more frequent sequence differs by one nucleotide. This rearrangement joins TRBV5-4 to TRBJ1-1, with 8 bases identical to TRBD1. Germline CDR1 is SGHNT and CDR2 is YYREEE (reference sequence). CDR3 length: 15 amino acids. Unmatched junction bases numbered 10, after V lost 4 bases and J lost 5 bases. The CDR3 DNA is TGTGCCAGCAGCCCCATTACAGGGGGAAAAACTGAAGCTTTCTTT. This translates into CASSPITGGKTEAFF.

With regard to this clonotype: With a much larger clone just one base away, this may be a read error. The chain joins TRBV27 to TRBJ2-6; unclear D gene. V was clipped by 11 bases and J by 0 bases, with 8 bases between them. In germline, CDR1 is MNHEY, CDR2 SMNVEV (reference sequence). CDR3 length: 13 residues. The CDR3 reads CACLLSGANVLTF. CDR3 sequence (DNA): TGTGCCTGCCTACTCTCTGGGGCCAACGTCCTGACTTTC.

Details on this clonotype: The conserved final phenylalanine or tryptophan is absent from the CDR3, which likely points to a read error. The limits of the CDR3 on the DNA are not certain, so only TCRdb's listed CDR3 is given. The chain is built from TRBV28 and TRBJ2-5; the table's D call TRBD2 went unverified against the DNA. Germline loops: CDR1 MDHEN, CDR2 SYDVKM. Including both end residues, the CDR3 is 15 amino acids long. This CDR3 reads CASSLGGSYGYTFGS.